The sequence of this T cell receptor (beta chain) was determined in a study of neurological immune-mediated disorders. Looked up from germline, CDR1 is SGHTA and CDR2 is FQGNSA. Trimming pared 0 bases from V and 16 bases from J, leaving 12 bases between. This CDR3 region has 12 residues. This clonotype has a count of ten or more. Its target is unknown. TCRdb redid the calling of the 5' RACE reads with MiXCR, one entry per CDR3 protein. The table has approximately 50,000 distinct CDR3 sequences, roughly 8.8% seen once. The time point: longitudinal time-point 3. The unsorted libraries were generated from a total of 2 million PBMCs, which had been stored in RNAlater at -80 C. Overall study results and limits: HTLV-1-associated myelopathy displayed the greatest TCR clonal expansion, and multiple sclerosis exhibited the smallest, lower than that of healthy controls.

The rearrangement uses TRBV7-2 and TRBJ2-2; D uncertain. This clonotype was obtained from a woman aged 40 to 49 in good health. Sequenced input: PBMCs. CDR3 amino acids: CASSLAFQGPFF. CDR3 DNA sequence: TGTGCCAGCAGCTTAGCTTTTCAAGGACCGTTTTTT.